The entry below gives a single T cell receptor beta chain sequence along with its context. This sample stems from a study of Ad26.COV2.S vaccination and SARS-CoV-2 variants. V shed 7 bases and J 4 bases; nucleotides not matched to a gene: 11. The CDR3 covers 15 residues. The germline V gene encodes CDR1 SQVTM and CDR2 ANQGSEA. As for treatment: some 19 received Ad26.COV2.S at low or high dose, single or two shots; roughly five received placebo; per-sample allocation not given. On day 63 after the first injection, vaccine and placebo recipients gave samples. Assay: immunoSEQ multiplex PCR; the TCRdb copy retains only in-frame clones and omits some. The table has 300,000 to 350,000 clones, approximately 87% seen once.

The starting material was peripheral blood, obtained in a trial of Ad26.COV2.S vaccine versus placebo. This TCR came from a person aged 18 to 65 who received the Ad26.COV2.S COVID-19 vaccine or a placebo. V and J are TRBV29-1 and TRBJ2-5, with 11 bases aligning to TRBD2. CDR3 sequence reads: CSALLSGRGLETQYF. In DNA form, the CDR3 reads TGCAGCGCCCTTCTTAGCGGGAGGGGCTTAGAGACCCAGTACTTC.